This TCR beta chain was profiled in a study of T cell repertoires in cytomegalovirus infection. The wider study: Selection of CMV epitopes for the study included recently identified HLA-C-restricted and well-studied HLA-B-restricted ones. Public TCR beta signatures marked donors with CMV infection and the matching HLA. Study observations and caveats: Cumulative frequency of public TCR beta families picked out carriers of CMV plus the relevant HLA. Within the response measured ex vivo, HLA-C-restricted CMV-specific TCR beta clonotypes were dominant.

With regard to this clonotype: As yet, its antigen is unknown.

TCRdb ran MiXCR on the reads and lists one entry per CDR3 protein. Of hundreds of thousands of distinct CDR3 sequences listed, roughly a third were seen once; the top ten hold roughly 15%. There are 16 residues in the CDR3. Trimming took 6 bases from V and 0 from J; bases not matched to a gene: 13. Germline V gene sequence: CDR1 DFQATT, CDR2 SNEGSKA (reference sequence). The chain couples TRBV20-1 to TRBJ2-7, with 8 nucleotides matching TRBD2. The sequences come from cultured PBMCs, collected from culture after CMV antigen stimulation. This receptor was taken from a human donor in good health (CMV status not recorded). Some clones in this sample may be carry-over from other donors' samples. This CDR3 is CSAVPIFSGNSYEQYF. CDR3 nucleotides: TGCAGTGCGGTCCCGATTTTTAGCGGGAACTCCTACGAGCAGTACTTC.